The 5 T cell receptor beta chains listed next were all sequenced from one sample in a study of human T cells and chemical hapten exposure. Regarding time point: patch test 2, 6 weeks after DPC sensitization. Treatment indicated: therapeutic diphenylcyclopropenone sensitization with weekly scalp DPC. In TCRdb, the RACE reads were re-called with MiXCR into one record per CDR3 protein. Of more than 110,000 distinct CDR3 sequences listed, roughly 10% are singletons. The sample in question was whole blood, obtained in connection with sensitization to the hapten diphenylcyclopropenone (DPC). The source is a woman aged 45-65 years with alopecia areata. Some clones in this sample may be carry-over from other donors' samples.

The V gene is TRBV5-5, the J gene TRBJ2-1; 8 positions agree with TRBD1. After removal of 4 bases from V and 4 bases from J, the junction contained 7 bases not matched to a gene. The CDR3 is made up of 15 amino acids. CDR1 SGHKS and CDR2 YYEKEE come from the germline V gene (reference sequence). The CDR3 sequence: CASSQTGAKYNEQFF. CDR3 coding DNA: TGTGCCAGCAGCCAGACAGGGGCGAAATACAATGAGCAGTTCTTC.

This clonotype was seen ten or more times. The V and J genes are TRBV7-3 and TRBJ2-5, with TRBD1 identical over 8 bases. The CDR3 is made up of 15 amino acids. V shed 4 bases, J shed 4 bases, and the junction held 8 bases outside the gene matches. In germline, CDR1 is SGHTA, CDR2 FQGTGA. CDR3 region: CASSYGPGGRETQYF. The CDR3, as DNA: TGTGCCAGCAGCTATGGTCCAGGGGGCAGAGAGACCCAGTACTTC.

This clonotype was seen only a few times. This chain links TRBV6-5 with TRBJ2-7; unclear D gene. Per the germline V gene, CDR1 is MNHEY and CDR2 is SVGAGI. V gave up 4 bases and J gave up 3 bases, with 16 bases separating them. The CDR3 is 15 amino acids. The CDR3 DNA reads TGTGCCAGCAGTTTTGCGGCGAGTCTGGGCTACGAGCAGTACTTC. The encoded protein is CASSFAASLGYEQYF.

This clonotype was observed a handful of times. The chain recombines TRBV30 with TRBJ1-5; no clear D. CDR3 length: 12 residues. The germline V gene has CDR1 GTSNPN and CDR2 SVGIG (reference sequence). The germline V and J ends were trimmed by 5 bases and 3 bases, with 8 bases remaining between them. For the CDR3, the DNA is TGTGCCTGGGGCAGATTCAATCAGCCCCAGCATTTT. Residues: CAWGRFNQPQHF.

This clonotype was picked up a small number of times. The gene calls are TRBV2 and TRBJ2-7; TRBD2 aligns across 12 bases. The trim removed 2 bases at V and 5 bases at J, leaving 10 bases unmatched. Germline CDR1 reads SNHLY; CDR2 reads FYNNEI. CDR3 size: 17 residues. The CDR3 bases are TGTGCCAGCAGTGAATTCGCCGGGACTAGCGGGTCCGACGAGCAGTACTTC. Translation: CASSEFAGTSGSDEQYF. Complete variable domain (other parts from reference TRBV2 and TRBJ2-7): EPEVTQTPSHQVTQMGQEVILRCVPISNHLYFYWYRQILGQKVEFLVSFYNNEISEKSEIFDDQFSVERPDGSNFTLKIRSTKLEDSAMYFCASSEFAGTSGSDEQYFGPGTRLTVT.